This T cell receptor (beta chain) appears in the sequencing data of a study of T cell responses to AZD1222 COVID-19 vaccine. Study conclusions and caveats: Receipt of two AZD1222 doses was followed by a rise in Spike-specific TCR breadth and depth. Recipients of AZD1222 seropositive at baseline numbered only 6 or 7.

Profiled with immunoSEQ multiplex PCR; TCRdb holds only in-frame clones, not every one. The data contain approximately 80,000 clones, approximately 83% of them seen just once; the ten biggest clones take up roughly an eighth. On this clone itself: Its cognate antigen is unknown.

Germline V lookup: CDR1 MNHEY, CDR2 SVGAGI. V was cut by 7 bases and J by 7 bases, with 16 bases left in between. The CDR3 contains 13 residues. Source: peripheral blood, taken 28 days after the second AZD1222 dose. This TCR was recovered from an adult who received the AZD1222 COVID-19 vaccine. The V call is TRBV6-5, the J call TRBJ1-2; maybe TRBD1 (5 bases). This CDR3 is CASKLTVDVGYTF. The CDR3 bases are TGTGCCAGCAAGCTGACAGTGGACGTTGGCTACACCTTC.